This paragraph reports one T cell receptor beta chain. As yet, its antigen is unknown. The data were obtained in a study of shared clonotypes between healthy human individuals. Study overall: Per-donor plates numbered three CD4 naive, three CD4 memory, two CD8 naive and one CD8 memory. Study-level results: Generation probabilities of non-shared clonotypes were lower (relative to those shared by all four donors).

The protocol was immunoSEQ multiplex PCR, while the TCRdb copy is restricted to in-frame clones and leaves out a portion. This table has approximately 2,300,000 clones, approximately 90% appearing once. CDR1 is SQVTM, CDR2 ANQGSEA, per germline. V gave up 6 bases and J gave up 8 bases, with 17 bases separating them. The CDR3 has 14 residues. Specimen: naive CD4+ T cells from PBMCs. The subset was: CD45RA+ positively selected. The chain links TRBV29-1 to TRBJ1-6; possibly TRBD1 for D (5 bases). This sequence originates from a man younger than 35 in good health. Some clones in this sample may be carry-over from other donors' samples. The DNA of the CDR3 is TGCAGCGTCATTGACAGCACCGGGGATTCACCCCTCCACTTT. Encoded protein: CSVIDSTGDSPLHF.